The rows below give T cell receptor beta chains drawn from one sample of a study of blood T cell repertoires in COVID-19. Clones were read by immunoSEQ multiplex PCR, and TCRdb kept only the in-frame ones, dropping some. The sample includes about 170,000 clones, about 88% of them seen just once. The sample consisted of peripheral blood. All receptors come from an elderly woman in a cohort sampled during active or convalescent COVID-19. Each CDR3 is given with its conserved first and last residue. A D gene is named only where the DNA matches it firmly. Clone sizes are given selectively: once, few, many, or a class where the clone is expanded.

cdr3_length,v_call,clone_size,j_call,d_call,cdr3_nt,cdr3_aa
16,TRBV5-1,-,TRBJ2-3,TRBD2,TGCGCCAGCAGCTCCTCGGTCGTAGCGGGGGCGGATACGCAGTATTTT,CASSSSVVAGADTQYF
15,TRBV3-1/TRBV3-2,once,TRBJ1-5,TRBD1,TGTGCCAGCAGCCCGGGACAGGCCCCAAGTCAGCCCCAGCATTTT,CASSPGQAPSQPQHF
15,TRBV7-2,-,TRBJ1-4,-,TGTGCCAGCAGCCCGCAGACAGCAACTAATGAAAAACTGTTTTTT,CASSPQTATNEKLFF
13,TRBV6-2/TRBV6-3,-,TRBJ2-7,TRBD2,TGTGCCAGCAGTTACTCCCGGACTAGCGGGGAATACTTC,CASSYSRTSGEYF
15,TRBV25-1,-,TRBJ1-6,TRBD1,TGTGCCAGCAGTAAGACAGGGGGCGCGAATTCACCCCTCCACTTT,CASSKTGGANSPLHF
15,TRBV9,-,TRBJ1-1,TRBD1,TGTGCCAGCAGCGGGTTCAGACAGGGGATCACTGAAGCTTTCTTT,CASSGFRQGITEAFF
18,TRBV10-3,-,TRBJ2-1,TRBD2,TGTGCCATCAAGGGACTAGCGGGAGGTCTGAGCTCCTACAATGAGCAGTTCTTC,CAIKGLAGGLSSYNEQFF
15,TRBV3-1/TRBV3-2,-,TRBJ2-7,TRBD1,TGTGCCAGCAGCCAAGTGGACAGGGTAGGCTACGAGCAGTACTTC,CASSQVDRVGYEQYF
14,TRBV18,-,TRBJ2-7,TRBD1,TGTGCCAGCTCACCCGGGGACAGGCCCTACGAGCAGTACTTC,CASSPGDRPYEQYF
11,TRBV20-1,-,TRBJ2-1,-,TGCAGTGCTAGTCGGGTTAATGAGCAGTTCTTC,CSASRVNEQFF
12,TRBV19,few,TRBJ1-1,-,TGTGCCAGTAGTTTCGCAGACACTGAAGCTTTCTTT,CASSFADTEAFF
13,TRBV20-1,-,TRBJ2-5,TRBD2,TGCAGTGCTAGTAGCGGGAGAAAAGAGACCCAGTACTTC,CSASSGRKETQYF
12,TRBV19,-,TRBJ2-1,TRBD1,TGTGCCAGTAGTGACAGGGTTAATGAGCAGTTCTTC,CASSDRVNEQFF
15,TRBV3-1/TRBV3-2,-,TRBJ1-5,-,TGTGCCAGCAGCCAAGGGGCAGGGGTGGGTCAGCCCCAGCATTTT,CASSQGAGVGQPQHF
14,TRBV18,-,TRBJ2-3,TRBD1,TGTGCCAGCTCCTCCGGGACAGGAGTAGATACGCAGTATTTT,CASSSGTGVDTQYF
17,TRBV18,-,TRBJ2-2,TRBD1,TGTGCCAGCTCTCAACCGGGACAGGGTGCGAGAGGCGGGGAGCTGTTTTTT,CASSQPGQGARGGELFF
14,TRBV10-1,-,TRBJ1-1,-,TGCGCCAGCAGTCCCGGAGGGTTGGGCACTGAAGCTTTCTTT,CASSPGGLGTEAFF
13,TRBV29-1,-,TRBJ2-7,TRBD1,TGCAGCGTTGGTCGGGGACAGGGGTTCGAGCAGTACTTC,CSVGRGQGFEQYF
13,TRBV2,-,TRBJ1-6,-,TGTGCCAGCAAGTGGAGACAGAATTCACCCCTCCACTTT,CASKWRQNSPLHF
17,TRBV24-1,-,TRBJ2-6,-,TGTGCCACCAGTGATCACCAGTCAGGCTCAGGGGCCAACGTCCTGACTTTC,CATSDHQSGSGANVLTF
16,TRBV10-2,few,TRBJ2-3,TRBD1,TGCGCCAGCAGTGAGGGTCAGGGGGCCGGCACAGATACGCAGTATTTT,CASSEGQGAGTDTQYF
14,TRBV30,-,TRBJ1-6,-,TGTGCCTGGACGCAGAACTCCTATAATTCACCCCTCCACTTT,CAWTQNSYNSPLHF
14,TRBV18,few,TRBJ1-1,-,TGTGCCAGCTCACCAGGGGGCCCCTACCCTGAAGCTTTCTTT,CASSPGGPYPEAFF
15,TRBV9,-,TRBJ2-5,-,TGTGCCAGCAGCCCAGGACGGGGTTCTCAAGAGACCCAGTACTTC,CASSPGRGSQETQYF
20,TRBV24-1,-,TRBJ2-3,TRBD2,TGTGCCACCAGTGATTTTCGGGGACTAGCGGGGCTCCATAGCACAGATACGCAGTATTTT,CATSDFRGLAGLHSTDTQYF
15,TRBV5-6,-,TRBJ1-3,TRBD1,TGTGCCAGCAGCTTGCAGGGGGCGACTGGAAACACCATATATTTT,CASSLQGATGNTIYF
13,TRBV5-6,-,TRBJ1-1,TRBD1,TGTGCCAGCAGCTTGGACAGGGGAATTGGAGCTTTCTTT,CASSLDRGIGAFF
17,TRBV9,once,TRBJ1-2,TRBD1,TGTGCCAGCAGCGTAGGAGGAGGACAGGGTGGGTCGTATGGCTACACCTTC,CASSVGGGQGGSYGYTF
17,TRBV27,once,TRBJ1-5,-,TGTGCCAGCTCATTCCGAGGGTGGTATGGGGAGAATCAGCCCCAGCATTTT,CASSFRGWYGENQPQHF
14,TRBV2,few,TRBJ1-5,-,TGTGCCAGCAGTGGACAGGCCATCAATCAGCCCCAGCATTTT,CASSGQAINQPQHF
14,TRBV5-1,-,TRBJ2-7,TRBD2,TGCGCCAGCAGATTCGGCGGGGGGGATTACGAGCAGTACTTC,CASRFGGGDYEQYF
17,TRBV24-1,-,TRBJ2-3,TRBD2,TGTGCCACCAGTGATTTAGGGACTAGCGGGAGTGGAGATACGCAGTATTTT,CATSDLGTSGSGDTQYF